One sample yielded the 2 T cell receptor beta chains listed below, sequenced in a study of naive and memory T cell subsets (dated by TCRdb to the late 2010s). Using 3' ligation of a UMI-containing oligonucleotide to TCR cDNA, the study laid out a robust and sensitive protocol to amplify, sequence and analyze TCRs. Receptors were amplified or captured by 5' RACE. The sequencing machine was an Illumina MiSeq. The ligated cDNA was amplified in four rounds of PCR with nested alpha and beta constant region primers together with the SP2 primer. Clones were called with MiXCR by TCRdb after fastp trimmed the public reads at Q25, and only in-frame beta chains were retained. CDR3 protein sequences are deduplicated, and each keeps its most common genes and DNA. The sample profile shows 55,000 to 70,000 distinct CDR3 sequences; approximately 8% of them were found once. Jointly, the top ten make up around 9.8% of the sample.

All receptors derive from a female donor in good health.

J is TRBJ2-2 and V is TRBV7-2; D is possibly TRBD1 (6 bases). V was shortened by 8 bases and J by 1 base, with 14 bases between the two germline ends. Germline assignment: CDR1 SGHTA and CDR2 FQGNSA. This CDR3 comprises 15 residues. Here the CDR3 reads CASSAGQLNTGELFF. The DNA of the CDR3 is TGTGCCAGCTCAGCAGGACAGCTGAACACCGGGGAGCTGTTTTTT.

This clonotype was detected a few times. This chain links TRBV9 with TRBJ1-1, with D maybe TRBD1 (5 bases). Trimming stripped 0 bases from V and 2 bases from J, with 8 bases between. The germline CDR1 and CDR2 sequences are SGDLS and YYNGEE. The CDR3 length is 14 residues. For the CDR3, the DNA is TGTGCCAGCAGCGTAGAGGGGTCCAACACTGAAGCTTTCTTT. Protein sequence: CASSVEGSNTEAFF.